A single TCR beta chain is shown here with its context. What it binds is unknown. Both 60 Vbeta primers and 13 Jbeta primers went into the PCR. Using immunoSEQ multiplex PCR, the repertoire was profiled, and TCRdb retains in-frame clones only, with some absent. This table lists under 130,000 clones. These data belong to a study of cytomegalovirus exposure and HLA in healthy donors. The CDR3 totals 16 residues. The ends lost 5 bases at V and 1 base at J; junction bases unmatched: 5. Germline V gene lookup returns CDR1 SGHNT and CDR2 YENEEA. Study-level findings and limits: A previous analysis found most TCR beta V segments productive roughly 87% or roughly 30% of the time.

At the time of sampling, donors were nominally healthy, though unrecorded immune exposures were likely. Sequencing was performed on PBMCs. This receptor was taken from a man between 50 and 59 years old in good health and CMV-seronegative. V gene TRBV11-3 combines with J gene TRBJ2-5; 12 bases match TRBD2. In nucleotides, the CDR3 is TGTGCCAGCAGCAGAGGGACTAGCGGGCCCCAAGAGACCCAGTACTTC. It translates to CASSRGTSGPQETQYF.